This TCR beta chain came from a study of chemoradiotherapy in HPV16-positive cancers. Repertoires were sampled repeatedly during chemoradiotherapy. CDR3 size: 16 residues. The V gene's germline CDR1 is SGHTA and CDR2 FQGNSA. V was clipped by 3 bases and J by 1 base, with 15 bases between them. This table comes from immunoSEQ multiplex PCR, and its TCRdb copy is limited to in-frame clones, with some not included. This sample has roughly 21,000 clones, with roughly 86% found just once. The input for sequencing was blood, taken from a patient who underwent chemoradiotherapy. This receptor was taken from a human donor with HPV-associated anogenital cancer. V usage is TRBV7-2 and J usage is TRBJ1-2; possibly TRBD1 for D (6 bases). Here the CDR3 reads CASSLWGTRNNYGYTF. CDR3 coding DNA: TGTGCCAGCAGCTTGTGGGGGACACGAAATAACTATGGCTACACCTTC.